This TCR beta chain emerged from a study of cytomegalovirus exposure and HLA in healthy donors. For the study at large: There were tens of millions of unique TCRs (from HLA-typed donors) in an early data release. Regarding the study as a whole: The study flagged 150 to 200 TCR beta chains as cytomegalovirus-associated. Later, an analysis showed that TCR beta chains associated with HLA were more clonally expanded than others that were equally common. Available immune exposure information was restricted to CMV serostatus only.

With respect to this clone: Its target is unknown.

Primers included in the PCR were 60 Vbeta and 13 Jbeta primers. Clones were read by immunoSEQ multiplex PCR, and TCRdb kept only the in-frame ones, dropping some. Of around 200,000 clones listed, approximately 78% are singletons. The origin of this receptor is a woman in her 40s in good health and CMV-seronegative. Sequenced material: PBMCs.

The CDR3 reads CASSSTAGSGNTIYF. CDR3 nucleotides: TGTGCCAGTAGTTCAACAGCGGGCTCTGGAAACACCATATATTTT. The chain joins TRBV19 to TRBJ1-3; D remains ambiguous. V lost 5 bases and J 0 bases, leaving 11 bases between the germline ends. The CDR3 length is 15 residues. Germline V gives CDR1 LNHDA, CDR2 SQIVND (reference sequence).